These T cell receptor beta chains were read from a single sample in a study of blood T cell dynamics during melanoma immunotherapy. The protocol was immunoSEQ multiplex PCR, while the TCRdb copy is restricted to in-frame clones and leaves out a portion. The repertoire has thousands of clones, more than 75% of them found once; the top ten carry 2% to 2.5%. The sequences come from blood, collected from a patient treated with checkpoint blockade. The receptors stem from a human donor with melanoma. Both conserved end residues are part of each CDR3. The D gene is left open where the match is weak. Size values are once, few and many counts, or a class for expanded clones, and some rows have none.

J	D	V	size	CDR3	DNA
TRBJ2-5	TRBD2	TRBV19	NA	CASSIQSTAGVLGAQYF	TGTGCCAGTAGTATTCAGTCAACAGCGGGGGTACTGGGGGCCCAGTACTTC
TRBJ1-6	NA	TRBV7-9	NA	CASSFEGRFAPLHF	TGTGCCAGCAGCTTTGAGGGTCGGTTCGCACCCCTCCACTTT
TRBJ1-1	NA	TRBV7-8	NA	CASSPQGGTEAFF	TGTGCCAGCAGCCCACAGGGAGGGACTGAAGCTTTCTTT
TRBJ2-5	TRBD2	TRBV5-1	NA	CASSDGTKRGVTQYF	TGCGCCAGCAGCGATGGGACTAAACGTGGGGTGACCCAGTACTTC
TRBJ2-6	NA	TRBV29-1	NA	CSAISGANVLTF	TGCAGCGCTATCTCTGGGGCCAACGTCCTGACTTTC
TRBJ1-1	NA	TRBV7-9	NA	CASSRGTEAFF	TGTGCCAGCAGCCGTGGAACTGAAGCTTTCTTT
TRBJ1-1	TRBD1	TRBV9	NA	CASSVDPQGGTEAFF	TGTGCCAGCAGCGTCGATCCACAGGGGGGCACTGAAGCTTTCTTT
TRBJ1-5	NA	TRBV10-3	NA	CAISESQANNQPQHF	TGTGCCATCAGTGAGTCGCAGGCCAACAATCAGCCCCAGCATTTT
TRBJ1-6	TRBD1	TRBV7-9	NA	CASSFFIGTGGAYNSPLHF	TGTGCCAGCAGCTTCTTCATTGGGACAGGGGGAGCTTATAATTCACCCCTCCACTTT
TRBJ2-7	NA	TRBV29-1	NA	CSVTSSYEQYF	TGCAGCGTTACATCCTCCTACGAGCAGTACTTC
TRBJ1-1	NA	TRBV6-6	NA	CASSYSAHIEAFF	TGTGCCAGCAGTTACTCCGCTCACATTGAAGCTTTCTTT
TRBJ1-5	TRBD1	TRBV5-6	NA	CASSLGQGMAQPQHF	TGTGCCAGCAGCCTGGGACAGGGAATGGCTCAGCCCCAGCATTTT
TRBJ2-7	NA	TRBV5-8	NA	CASSLRDTRIYEQYF	TGTGCCAGCAGCCTGCGGGACACGAGAATTTACGAGCAGTACTTC
TRBJ2-7	NA	TRBV19	few	CASTGPQGYEQYF	TGTGCCAGTACCGGGCCCCAGGGCTACGAGCAGTACTTC
TRBJ1-1	NA	TRBV6-5	NA	CASSMRKAEAFF	TGTGCCAGCAGTATGCGCAAAGCTGAAGCTTTCTTT
TRBJ1-2	NA	TRBV4-1	NA	CASSQPYRVSDGYTF	TGCGCCAGCAGCCAGCCCTACAGGGTAAGCGATGGCTACACCTTC
TRBJ2-3	TRBD1	TRBV10-2	once	CASSEWRGQGYTDTQYF	TGCGCCAGCAGTGAGTGGCGGGGACAGGGCTACACAGATACGCAGTATTTT
TRBJ2-1	NA	TRBV9	NA	CASSVVSGGMTGSGNEQFF	TGTGCCAGCAGCGTAGTTTCAGGCGGGATGACAGGGTCGGGCAATGAGCAGTTCTTC
TRBJ1-3	NA	TRBV28	NA	CASRMRYGGNTIYF	TGTGCCAGCCGGATGAGGTATGGTGGAAACACCATATATTTT
TRBJ2-7	NA	TRBV28	NA	CATTGPYEQYF	TGTGCCACCACAGGACCATACGAGCAGTACTTC
TRBJ1-3	NA	TRBV5-6	NA	CASSLGVNTIYF	TGTGCCAGCAGCTTGGGGGTAAACACCATATATTTT
TRBJ2-7	NA	TRBV28	few	CASSDPGRTYEQYF	TGTGCCAGCAGTGACCCCGGGCGAACCTACGAGCAGTACTTC
TRBJ1-3	NA	TRBV7-2	NA	CASSFLPGAGNTIYF	TGTGCCAGCAGCTTCCTTCCGGGGGCTGGAAACACCATATATTTT
TRBJ1-2	NA	TRBV6-1	NA	CASSEYSSYGYTF	TGTGCCAGCAGTGAATACAGTTCATATGGCTACACCTTC
TRBJ1-2	NA	TRBV5-8	NA	CASSLGGPRGYTF	TGTGCCAGCAGCTTGGGGGGGCCGCGTGGCTACACCTTC
TRBJ1-1	TRBD1	TRBV28	NA	CASSFRAPLQGSTEAFF	TGTGCCAGCAGTTTTAGGGCTCCCCTACAGGGGTCCACTGAAGCTTTCTTT
TRBJ1-6	NA	TRBV7-9	NA	CASSWAGDNSPLHF	TGTGCCAGCAGCTGGGCAGGGGATAATTCACCCCTCCACTTT
TRBJ2-7	TRBD1	TRBV12-5	NA	CASGLGGQSYEQYF	TGTGCTAGTGGTTTGGGGGGACAGTCCTACGAGCAGTACTTC
TRBJ1-2	NA	TRBV10-1	NA	CASSESPALGYTF	TGCGCCAGCAGTGAGTCACCTGCGCTAGGCTACACCTTC
TRBJ2-6	NA	TRBV29-1	NA	CSVSGAGANVLTF	TGCAGCGTTTCCGGGGCCGGGGCCAACGTCCTGACTTTC
TRBJ2-2	NA	TRBV5-4	NA	CASSLPGTRSAGELFF	TGTGCCAGCAGCCTCCCCGGGACCAGGAGCGCCGGGGAGCTGTTTTTT
TRBJ2-5	NA	TRBV25-1	NA	CASSESGTEYQETQYF	TGTGCCAGCAGTGAATCTGGGACGGAGTACCAAGAGACCCAGTACTTC
TRBJ2-7	TRBD1	TRBV30	NA	CASSLGQGALSYEQYF	TGTGCCTCTTCCCTCGGACAGGGGGCCCTTTCCTACGAGCAGTACTTC
TRBJ2-7	NA	TRBV12-1	NA	CASSFWVYEQYF	TGTGCCAGCAGCTTTTGGGTCTACGAGCAGTACTTC